This T cell receptor beta chain emerged from a study of T-cell reconstitution after alpha-beta-depleted transplantation in children (TCRdb year 2016). Context from the whole study: The study quantitatively tracked T-cell immune reconstitution after TCRalphabeta/CD19-depleted allogeneic hematopoietic cell transplantation in children using TCR repertoire profiling.

The full study reports these points: In some patients, the high TCRbeta diversity seen at day 60 was put down to recipient T cells and intrathymic progenitors that had survived conditioning. The apparently early alphabetaT-cell count recovery about two months after transplant was reportedly dependent on only several hundred rapidly expanded clones derived from non-depleted graft cells. Hyperexpanded clone frequencies declined over subsequent months; after one year, T-cell counts and TCRbeta diversity were mostly attributed to newly produced T cells.

A remark on this clonotype: There is no known antigen for this receptor. There are no base qualities to consult, and no much larger clone falls within one base.

The library was prepared using PCR. The data were produced on an Illumina HiSeq 2500. TCR library preparation used molecular barcoding, with unique molecular identifiers applied to normalize quantification of the TCRbeta repertoire. TCRdb ran its own pipeline on the public reads, namely fastp trimming at Q25 and MiXCR clone calling, and kept in-frame beta chains. When rows share a CDR3 protein, they turn into one entry using the most common DNA and genes. The sample table contains a few hundred thousand distinct CDR3 sequences; only one count was recorded for 10% to 15% of them. Over 2% of the sample belongs to the ten largest clones. The CDR3, from cysteine to phenylalanine, totals 13 residues. Only CDR3 DNA remains: 39 bases, in frame from the first base. V drops 3 bases and J drops 9 bases, leaving 15 bases in between. The germline V gene (reference sequence) yields SEHNR for CDR1 and FQNEAQ for CDR2.

This specimen's treatment or condition label, per the study, means: allogeneic hematopoietic cell transplantation with graft depleted of TCRalphabeta T cells and CD19 B cells. TCRalphabeta/CD19-depleted allogeneic hematopoietic cell grafts were given to the transplant recipients, all of whom were children. The receptor comes from a male patient younger than 18 who had a stem cell transplant for acute myeloid leukemia, so the T cells may come from the graft donor. The starting material was PBMCs, mostly from graft donor cells, obtained 360 days after TCRalphabeta/CD19-depleted stem cell transplant. The rearranged chain carries TRBV7-9 and TRBJ2-7, with the D segment identity uncertain. The nucleotide sequence reads as follows: TGTGCCAGCAGCTTGGTAACCTCCCGTGGGCAGTACTTC. Its translation reads: CASSLVTSRGQYF.